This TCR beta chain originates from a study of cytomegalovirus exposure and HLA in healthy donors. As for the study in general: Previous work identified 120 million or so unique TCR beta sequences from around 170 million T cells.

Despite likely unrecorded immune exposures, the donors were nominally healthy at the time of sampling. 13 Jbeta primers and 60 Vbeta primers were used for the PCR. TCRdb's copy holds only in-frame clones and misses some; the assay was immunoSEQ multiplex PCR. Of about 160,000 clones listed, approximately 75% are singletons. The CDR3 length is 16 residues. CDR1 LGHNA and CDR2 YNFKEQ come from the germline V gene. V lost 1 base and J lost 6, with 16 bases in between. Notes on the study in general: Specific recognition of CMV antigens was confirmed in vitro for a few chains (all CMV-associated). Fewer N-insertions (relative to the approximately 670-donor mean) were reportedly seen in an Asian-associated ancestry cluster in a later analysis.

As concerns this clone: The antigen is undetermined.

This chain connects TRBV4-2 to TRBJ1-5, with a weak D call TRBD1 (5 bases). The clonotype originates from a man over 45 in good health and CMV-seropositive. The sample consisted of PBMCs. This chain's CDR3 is CASSQGGLNTAQPQHF. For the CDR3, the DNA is TGTGCCAGCAGCCAAGGGGGCCTCAATACGGCTCAGCCCCAGCATTTT.